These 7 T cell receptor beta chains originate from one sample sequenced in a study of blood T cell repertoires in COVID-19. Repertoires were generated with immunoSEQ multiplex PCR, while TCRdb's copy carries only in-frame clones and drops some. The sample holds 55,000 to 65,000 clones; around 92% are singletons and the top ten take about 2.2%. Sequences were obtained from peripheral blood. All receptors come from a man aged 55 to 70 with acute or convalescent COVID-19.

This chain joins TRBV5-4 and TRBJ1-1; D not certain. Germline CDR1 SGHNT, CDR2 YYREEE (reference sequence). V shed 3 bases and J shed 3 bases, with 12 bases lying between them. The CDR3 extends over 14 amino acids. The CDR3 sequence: CASSSGRRDTEAFF. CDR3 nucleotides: TGTGCCAGCAGCTCGGGTCGGCGGGACACTGAAGCTTTCTTT. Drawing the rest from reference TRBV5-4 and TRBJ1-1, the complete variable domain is ETGVTQSPTHLIKTRGQQVTLRCSSQSGHNTVSWYQQALGQGPQFIFQYYREEENGRGNFPPRFSGLQFPNYSSELNVNALELDDSALYLCASSSGRRDTEAFFGQGTRLTVV.

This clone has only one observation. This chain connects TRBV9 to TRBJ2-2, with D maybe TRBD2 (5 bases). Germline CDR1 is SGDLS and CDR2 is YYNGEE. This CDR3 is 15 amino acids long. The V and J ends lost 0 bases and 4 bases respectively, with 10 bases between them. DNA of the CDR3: TGTGCCAGCAGCGTAGAAGTGGGAGTCACCGGGGAGCTGTTTTTT. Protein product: CASSVEVGVTGELFF.

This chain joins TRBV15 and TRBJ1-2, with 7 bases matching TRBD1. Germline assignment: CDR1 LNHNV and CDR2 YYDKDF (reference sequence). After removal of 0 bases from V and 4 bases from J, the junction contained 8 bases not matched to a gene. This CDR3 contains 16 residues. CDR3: CATSRDLGQAIYGYTF. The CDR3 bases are TGTGCCACCAGCAGAGATCTCGGACAGGCAATCTATGGCTACACCTTC.

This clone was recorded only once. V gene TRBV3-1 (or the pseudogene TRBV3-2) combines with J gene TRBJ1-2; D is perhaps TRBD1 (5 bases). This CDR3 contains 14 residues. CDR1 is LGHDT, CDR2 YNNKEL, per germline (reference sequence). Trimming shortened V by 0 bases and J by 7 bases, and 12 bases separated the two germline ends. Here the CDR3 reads CASSQDPQVSGYTF. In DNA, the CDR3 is TGTGCCAGCAGCCAAGATCCACAGGTCTCTGGCTACACCTTC.

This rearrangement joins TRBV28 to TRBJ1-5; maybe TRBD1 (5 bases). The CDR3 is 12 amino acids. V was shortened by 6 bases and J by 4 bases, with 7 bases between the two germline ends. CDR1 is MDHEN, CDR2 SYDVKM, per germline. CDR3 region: CASSQGNQPQHF. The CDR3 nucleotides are TGTGCCAGCAGCCAGGGTAATCAGCCCCAGCATTTT.

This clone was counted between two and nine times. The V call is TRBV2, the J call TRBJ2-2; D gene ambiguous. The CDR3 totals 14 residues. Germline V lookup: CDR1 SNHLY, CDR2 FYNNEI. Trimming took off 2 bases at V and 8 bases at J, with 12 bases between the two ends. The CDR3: CASSERFFRGELFF. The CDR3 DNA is TGTGCCAGCAGTGAACGTTTTTTCAGGGGGGAGCTGTTTTTT.

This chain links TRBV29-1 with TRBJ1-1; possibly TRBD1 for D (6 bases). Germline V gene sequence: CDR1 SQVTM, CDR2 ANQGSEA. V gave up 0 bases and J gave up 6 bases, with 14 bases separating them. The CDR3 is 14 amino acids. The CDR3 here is CSVEDRRGRAEAFF. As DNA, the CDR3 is TGCAGCGTTGAAGATCGGAGGGGGAGGGCTGAAGCTTTCTTT.